These 8 T cell receptor beta chains share one sample of origin, sequenced in a study of molecular identifiers for immune sequencing clone quantification. Each CDR3 protein is one row after TCRdb ran MiXCR on the PCR reads. The sample includes about 640,000 distinct CDR3 sequences, 15% to 20% of them seen just once. The source material was naive CD8+ T cells from blood, with Jurkat cell RNA spiked in. Subset given: FACS-sorted CD8+CD4-CCR7+CD45RA+ naive T cells. The origin of the receptors is a human donor in good health. Some libraries in this study had Jurkat cell RNA spiked in.

This clonotype was seen repeatedly, ten times or more. This rearrangement joins TRBV4-3 to TRBJ1-2; D might be TRBD1 (5 bases). The length of the CDR3 is 17 residues. Trimming cost V 4 bases and J 4 bases, with 22 bases left between them. CDR1 and CDR2 from the germline V gene are LGHNA and YSLEER. The CDR3 region is CASSPSTFFDGGYGYTF. In DNA, the CDR3 is TGCGCCAGCAGCCCGTCCACGTTTTTCGACGGGGGCTATGGCTACACCTTC.

In the case of this clonotype: A read error may explain this, as a much larger clone is one base away. The J gene is TRBJ2-7, the V gene TRBV6-6; 9 bases map to TRBD1. Germline CDR1 MNHNY, CDR2 SVGAGI (reference sequence). This CDR3 has 15 amino acids. CDR3 sequence (DNA): TGTGCCAGCAGTTATGGGACAGGGATCTCCTGCGAGCAGTACTTC. It codes for CASSYGTGISCEQYF.

Concerning this clonotype itself: One base away lies a much larger clone, so this may be a sequencing read error. The J gene is TRBJ2-5, the V gene TRBV4-3; 9 positions match TRBD1. CDR1 and CDR2 (germline): LGHNA, YSLEER. The CDR3 is made up of 15 amino acids. CDR3 in DNA: TGCGCCAGCAGGCAAGGGGACAGGGCTCAAGAGACCCAGTACTTC. Its protein product is CASRQGDRAQETQYF.

This clonotype was observed many times. This rearrangement joins TRBV11-2 to TRBJ2-6; no clear D gene. The V end was cut by 2 bases, the J end by 1 base, with 12 bases between. Germline CDR1 reads SGHAT; CDR2 reads FQNNGV. The CDR3 covers 17 residues. The CDR3 loop reads CASSLIQYGSGANVLTF. The DNA of the CDR3 is TGTGCCAGCAGCTTAATCCAGTATGGGTCTGGGGCCAACGTCCTGACTTTC.

This clonotype was recorded many times. This chain joins TRBV11-2 and TRBJ2-1; D not certain. V lost 0 bases, J lost 12 bases, and 15 bases lay in between. Germline lookup yields CDR1 SGHAT and CDR2 FQNNGV. The CDR3 runs 14 residues. CDR3 nucleotides: TGTGCCAGCAGCTTAGATTTCGCCCCACTGGGGCAGTTCTTC. This codes for CASSLDFAPLGQFF.

The table lists this clonotype with many counts. The CDR3 here is CASSYSIRGSEAFF. As DNA, the CDR3 is TGTGCCAGCAGTTACTCGATAAGGGGCTCTGAAGCTTTCTTT. The chain carries TRBV6-2 or TRBV6-3 and TRBJ1-1; D might be TRBD1 (5 bases). The CDR3 is 14 amino acids. V was trimmed by 0 bases and J by 6 bases, leaving 11 bases between them. The germline V gene has CDR1 MNHEY and CDR2 SVGEGT.

This clonotype was seen at least ten times. The rearrangement joins TRBV20-1 to TRBJ1-4; no definite D call. The CDR3 is 12 residues long. Germline V gene data show CDR1 as DFQATT and CDR2 as SNEGSKA (reference sequence). V was pared by 0 bases and J by 8 bases, with 7 bases between. The CDR3 bases are TGCAGTGCTAGAGAGCAGGCGGAAAAACTGTTTTTT. It is translated as CSAREQAEKLFF.

This clonotype was seen ten or more times. This chain uses TRBV6-2 or TRBV6-3 with TRBJ2-1, with TRBD2 identical over 9 bases. This CDR3 is built from 15 residues. Germline V gene lookup returns CDR1 MNHEY and CDR2 SVGEGT. V was clipped by 6 bases and J by 5 bases; unmatched bases: 8. The CDR3 region is CASRPLAGVDNEQFF. Written as DNA, the CDR3 is TGTGCCAGCAGACCCTTAGCGGGGGTTGACAATGAGCAGTTCTTC.